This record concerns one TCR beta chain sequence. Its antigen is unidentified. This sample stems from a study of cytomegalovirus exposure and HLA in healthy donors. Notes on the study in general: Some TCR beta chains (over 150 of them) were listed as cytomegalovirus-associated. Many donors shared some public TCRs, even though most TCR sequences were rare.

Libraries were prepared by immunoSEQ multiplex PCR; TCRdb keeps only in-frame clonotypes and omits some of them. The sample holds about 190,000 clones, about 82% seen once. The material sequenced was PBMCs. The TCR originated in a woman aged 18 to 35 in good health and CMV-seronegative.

CDR3 DNA sequence: TGTGCCAGCAGCGGCGGGGGTAAGGCAGAAGCTTTCTTT. Residues: CASSGGGKAEAFF. The chain combines TRBV7-3 with TRBJ1-1; possibly TRBD1 for D (5 bases). The V gene's germline CDR1 is SGHTA and CDR2 FQGTGA. The CDR3 is made up of 13 amino acids. V was trimmed by 5 bases and J by 8 bases, leaving 15 bases between them. Drawing the rest from reference TRBV7-3 and TRBJ1-1, the complete variable domain is GAGVSQTPSNKVTEKGKYVELRCDPISGHTALYWYRQSLGQGPEFLIYFQGTGAADDSGLPNDRFFAVRPEGSVSTLKIQRTERGDSAVYLCASSGGGKAEAFFGQGTRLTVV.